This T cell receptor beta chain emerged from a study of Ad26.COV2.S vaccination and SARS-CoV-2 variants. Study overall: Participants got Ad26.COV2.S intramuscularly, once or twice 56 days apart.

V dropped 9 bases and J dropped 5 bases, with 11 bases sitting between them. The germline V gene encodes CDR1 SNHLY and CDR2 FYNNEI. This CDR3 region has 12 residues. As concerns this clone: No antigen is known for it.

Study-level points and caveats: The placebo group had lower spike-specific TCR breadth than the vaccine recipients did. It was found that vaccine and placebo recipients had similar non-spike TCR breadth. CD8+ and CD4+ T cells specific for spike reportedly responded with substantial breadth after vaccination.

Only in-frame clones appear in the TCRdb table, and some are missing; sequencing was by immunoSEQ multiplex PCR. The table shows nearly 400,000 clones, with around 91% occurring only once. Regarding treatment: roughly 19 received Ad26.COV2.S at low or high dose, single or two shots; roughly five received placebo; per-sample allocation not given. Day 63 following the first vaccine or placebo injection was when the samples were taken. The chain combines TRBV2 with TRBJ1-3; possibly TRBD1 for D (6 bases). The sequences come from peripheral blood, collected in a trial of Ad26.COV2.S vaccine versus placebo. This clonotype was obtained from a person aged 18-65 years who received the Ad26.COV2.S COVID-19 vaccine or a placebo. The CDR3 nucleotides are TGTGCCAGAACAGGGTCTAGAAACACCATATATTTT. It translates to CARTGSRNTIYF.